The rows below give T cell receptor beta chains drawn from one sample of a study of pediatric ulcerative colitis. Assay used: immunoSEQ multiplex PCR; TCRdb lists only in-frame clones, some missing. The profile shows tens of thousands of clones, more than 75% of them singletons. Sequencing was done on a sample of blood. These receptors all come from a boy between 10 and 17 years old with severe ulcerative colitis. CDR3s include the opening cysteine and the closing phenylalanine or tryptophan. D genes are given only for firm matches. Not all rows give a size; the values are once, few, many and, for expanded clones, a class.

V gene	D gene	clone size	J gene	CDR3 protein	CDR3 DNA
TRBV12-5	-	-	TRBJ1-4	CASGPPGPREEKLFF	TGTGCTAGTGGTCCCCCCGGGCCCAGAGAGGAAAAACTGTTTTTT
TRBV7-6	TRBD2	-	TRBJ2-5	CASSRLAGKETQYF	TGTGCCAGCAGCCGGCTAGCGGGGAAAGAGACCCAGTACTTC
TRBV11-1	-	-	TRBJ1-6	CASSIRPRDTEPNSPLHF	TGTGCCAGCAGCATCCGCCCCCGGGACACCGAACCTAATTCACCCCTCCACTTT
TRBV7-2	-	once	TRBJ2-7	CASSLAPGRYSYEQYF	TGTGCCAGCAGCTTAGCGCCGGGACGGTACTCCTACGAGCAGTACTTC
TRBV7-3	-	-	TRBJ2-5	CASSSRGSWKETQYF	TGTGCCAGCAGCTCCCGAGGGTCCTGGAAGGAGACCCAGTACTTC
TRBV11-2	-	-	TRBJ1-4	CASSLAEKLFF	TGTGCCAGCAGCTTAGCCGAAAAACTGTTTTTT
TRBV25-1	-	-	TRBJ2-4	CASSEPHGYVQYF	TGTGCCAGCAGTGAACCCCATGGTTATGTTCAGTACTTC
TRBV2	TRBD2	few	TRBJ2-7	CASSVGGGRYEQYF	TGTGCCAGCAGTGTAGGCGGGGGGAGGTACGAGCAGTACTTC
TRBV19	-	-	TRBJ2-4	CASSTSGTAKNIQYF	TGTGCCAGTAGTACTTCCGGGACTGCAAAAAACATTCAGTACTTC
TRBV19	-	-	TRBJ1-2	CASSIDIGLGSGYTF	TGTGCCAGTAGTATAGATATCGGTTTGGGGAGTGGCTACACCTTC
TRBV5-6	-	-	TRBJ1-1	CASSRGGTEAFF	TGTGCCAGCAGCCGCGGTGGCACTGAAGCTTTCTTT
TRBV5-1	TRBD2	-	TRBJ2-5	CASSWGGDTETQYF	TGCGCCAGCAGCTGGGGAGGGGATACAGAGACCCAGTACTTC
TRBV2	-	-	TRBJ2-3	CASRGSFKDTQYF	TGTGCCAGCAGGGGGTCTTTCAAAGATACGCAGTATTTT
TRBV6-6	TRBD1	-	TRBJ2-2	CASSYPQGAGTGELFF	TGTGCCAGCAGTTACCCACAGGGGGCCGGCACCGGGGAGCTGTTTTTT
TRBV2	-	-	TRBJ2-5	CASSGWVTVFGETQYF	TGTGCCAGCAGTGGTTGGGTAACGGTCTTTGGAGAGACCCAGTACTTC
TRBV5-1	TRBD2	-	TRBJ2-5	CASSLVGGGLETQYF	TGCGCCAGCAGCTTGGTTGGCGGGGGGCTCGAGACCCAGTACTTC
TRBV5-5	TRBD1	few	TRBJ1-1	CASSKETGRGLYTEAFF	TGTGCCAGCAGCAAGGAGACAGGGCGAGGACTGTACACTGAAGCTTTCTTT
TRBV9	-	-	TRBJ2-5	CASSAQEETQYF	TGTGCCAGCAGCGCCCAAGAAGAGACCCAGTACTTC
TRBV6-5	-	-	TRBJ1-6	CASSYPPGPNSPLHF	TGTGCCAGCAGTTACCCACCGGGCCCCAATTCACCCCTCCACTTT
TRBV6-1	-	-	TRBJ1-1	CASSEPGADTEAFF	TGTGCCAGCAGTGAACCAGGGGCTGACACTGAAGCTTTCTTT
TRBV25-1	-	-	TRBJ1-4	CASSDARDTSEKLFF	TGTGCCAGCAGTGACGCGCGTGATACGAGTGAAAAACTGTTTTTT
TRBV10-3	-	-	TRBJ2-1	CAISEVGVSEQFF	TGTGCCATCAGTGAAGTCGGGGTAAGCGAGCAGTTCTTC
TRBV18	-	-	TRBJ2-1	CASSPGGYNEQFF	TGTGCCAGCTCCCCCGGAGGGTACAATGAGCAGTTCTTC
TRBV5-1	-	-	TRBJ2-7	CASSLDPGTYEQYF	TGCGCCAGCAGCCTGGACCCGGGGACTTACGAGCAGTACTTC
TRBV10-3	-	-	TRBJ2-7	CAISGRRENSNNYEQYF	TGTGCCATCAGCGGGAGAAGGGAGAATTCTAACAACTACGAGCAGTACTTC
TRBV15	TRBD1	-	TRBJ2-5	CATRGDRGFRETQYF	TGTGCCACTAGGGGAGACAGGGGATTTAGGGAGACCCAGTACTTC
TRBV5-6	TRBD1	-	TRBJ1-2	CASSLVQGAGYGYTF	TGTGCCAGCAGCTTGGTTCAGGGGGCTGGCTATGGCTACACCTTC
TRBV9	-	-	TRBJ1-1	CASSVTPYGGTIVNTEAFF	TGTGCCAGCAGCGTAACCCCCTACGGGGGTACTATAGTGAACACTGAAGCTTTCTTT
TRBV4-1	-	-	TRBJ1-2	CASSQVVLANGVGYTF	TGCGCCAGCAGCCAAGTGGTACTGGCCAACGGGGTTGGCTACACCTTC
TRBV9	TRBD2	-	TRBJ2-3	CASSVNSGGLTDTQYF	TGTGCCAGCAGCGTAAATAGCGGGGGGCTCACAGATACGCAGTATTTT
TRBV4-1	-	-	TRBJ1-5	CASSQEGRGESGFLQPQHF	TGCGCCAGCAGCCAAGAGGGTAGGGGAGAGTCAGGTTTCTTGCAGCCCCAGCATTTT
TRBV25-1	-	-	TRBJ1-4	CASSEIRRGEKLFF	TGTGCCAGCAGTGAAATTAGGAGGGGGGAAAAACTGTTTTTT
TRBV9	TRBD1	few	TRBJ1-1	CASLTGGAVMTEAFF	TGTGCCAGTCTAACAGGGGGCGCCGTTATGACTGAAGCTTTCTTT
TRBV15	-	-	TRBJ2-1	CATSSEPYNEQFF	TGTGCCACCAGCAGCGAACCTTACAATGAGCAGTTCTTC
TRBV7-2	-	-	TRBJ2-2	CASSSQGKGGELFF	TGTGCCAGCAGCTCCCAGGGGAAAGGCGGGGAGCTGTTTTTT
TRBV12-1	-	-	TRBJ2-7	CASSDYEQYF	TGTGCCAGCAGCGACTACGAGCAGTACTTC
TRBV4-3	TRBD1	-	TRBJ1-6	CASSQAGTANSPLHF	TGCGCCAGCAGCCAAGCCGGGACAGCAAATTCACCCCTCCACTTT
TRBV7-8	TRBD1	-	TRBJ2-1	CASSLTGAFNEQFF	TGTGCCAGCAGCTTGACAGGGGCCTTCAATGAGCAGTTCTTC
TRBV4-3	TRBD2	few	TRBJ2-7	CASSQEAGGNYEQYF	TGCGCCAGCAGCCAAGAGGCGGGGGGAAATTACGAGCAGTACTTC
TRBV6-5	TRBD1	-	TRBJ1-2	CASSYFIDRGGYGYTF	TGTGCCAGCAGTTACTTTATCGACAGGGGAGGCTATGGCTACACCTTC
TRBV11-2	TRBD2	-	TRBJ2-2	CASSLEVGLAGANTGELFF	TGTGCCAGCAGCTTAGAGGTGGGGCTAGCGGGGGCGAACACCGGGGAGCTGTTTTTT
TRBV11-2	-	-	TRBJ1-3	CASSFRPAVDTIYF	TGTGCCAGCAGCTTTCGTCCCGCAGTTGACACCATATATTTT
TRBV27	-	-	TRBJ1-1	CASSKRTGPEAFF	TGTGCCAGCAGCAAAAGAACAGGGCCTGAAGCTTTCTTT
TRBV13	TRBD1	once	TRBJ1-1	CASSSRTGTMNTEAFF	TGTGCCAGCAGCTCACGGACAGGGACCATGAACACTGAAGCTTTCTTT
TRBV7-9	TRBD2	-	TRBJ2-3	CASSPTSGSTDTQYF	TGTGCCAGCAGCCCGACTAGCGGCAGCACAGATACGCAGTATTTT
TRBV21-1	-	-	TRBJ1-2	CASSKRTYGYTF	TGTGCCAGCAGTAAACGGACCTATGGCTACACCTTC
TRBV12-5	-	-	TRBJ1-2	CASGLVARYGYTF	TGTGCTAGTGGTTTGGTCGCAAGGTATGGCTACACCTTC
TRBV6-5	TRBD1	few	TRBJ1-2	CASSYSIGTGGGYTF	TGTGCCAGCAGTTACTCGATAGGGACAGGGGGAGGCTACACCTTC
TRBV19	-	-	TRBJ1-3	CASSPPRRGGGNTIYF	TGTGCCAGTAGTCCTCCCCGGAGGGGTGGTGGAAACACCATATATTTT
TRBV5-1	-	-	TRBJ2-7	CASSLGGSSYEQYF	TGCGCCAGCAGCTTGGGGGGGTCCTCCTACGAGCAGTACTTC
TRBV6-6	-	-	TRBJ1-2	CASSYSGLGYTF	TGTGCCAGCAGTTACTCTGGATTAGGCTACACCTTC
TRBV6-4	TRBD2	-	TRBJ2-1	CASSDSSGGANEQFF	TGTGCCAGCAGTGACTCTAGCGGGGGGGCCAATGAGCAGTTCTTC
TRBV7-3	-	-	TRBJ1-6	CASSAGGYLSPLHF	TGTGCCAGCAGCGCCGGGGGATATTTGTCACCCCTCCACTTT
TRBV4-3	-	-	TRBJ1-2	CASSQGADGFYGYTF	TGCGCCAGCAGCCAAGGCGCAGACGGTTTTTATGGCTACACCTTC